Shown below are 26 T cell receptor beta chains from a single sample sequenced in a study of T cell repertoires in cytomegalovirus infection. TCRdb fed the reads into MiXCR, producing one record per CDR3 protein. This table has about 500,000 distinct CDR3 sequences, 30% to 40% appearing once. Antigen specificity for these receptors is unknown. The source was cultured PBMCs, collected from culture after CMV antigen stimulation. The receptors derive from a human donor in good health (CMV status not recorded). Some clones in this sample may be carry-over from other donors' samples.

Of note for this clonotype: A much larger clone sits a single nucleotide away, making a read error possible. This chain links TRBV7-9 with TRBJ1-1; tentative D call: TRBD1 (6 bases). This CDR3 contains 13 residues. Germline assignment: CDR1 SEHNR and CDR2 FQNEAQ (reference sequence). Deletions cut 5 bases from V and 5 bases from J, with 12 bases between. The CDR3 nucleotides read TGTGCCAGCAGCCACACAGGGCTAACTGAAGCTTTCTTT. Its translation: CASSHTGLTEAFF.

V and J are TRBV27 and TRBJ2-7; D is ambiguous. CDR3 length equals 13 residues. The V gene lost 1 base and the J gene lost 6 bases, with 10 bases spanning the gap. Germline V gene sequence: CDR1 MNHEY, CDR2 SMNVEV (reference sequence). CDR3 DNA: TGTGCCAGCAGTTTATTCCAGGCTCGCGAGCAGTACTTC. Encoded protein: CASSLFQAREQYF.

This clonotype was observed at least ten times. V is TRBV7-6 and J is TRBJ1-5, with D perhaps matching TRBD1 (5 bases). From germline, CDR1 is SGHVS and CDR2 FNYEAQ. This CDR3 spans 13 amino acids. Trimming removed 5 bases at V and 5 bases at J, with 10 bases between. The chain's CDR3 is CASSDGTYQPQHF. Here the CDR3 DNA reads TGTGCCAGCAGCGATGGGACCTATCAGCCCCAGCATTTT.

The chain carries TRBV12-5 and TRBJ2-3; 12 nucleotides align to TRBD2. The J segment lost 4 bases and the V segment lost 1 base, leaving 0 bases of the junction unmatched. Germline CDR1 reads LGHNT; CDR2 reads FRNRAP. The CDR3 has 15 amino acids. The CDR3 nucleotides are TGTGCTAGTGGTTTGGGACTAGCGGGAGCAGATACGCAGTATTTT. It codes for CASGLGLAGADTQYF.

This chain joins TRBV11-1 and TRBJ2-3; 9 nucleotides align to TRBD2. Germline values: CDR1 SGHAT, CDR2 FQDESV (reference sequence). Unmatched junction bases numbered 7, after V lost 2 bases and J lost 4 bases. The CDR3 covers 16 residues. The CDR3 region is CASSLLSGSISDTQYF. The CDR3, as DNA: TGTGCCAGCAGCTTACTTAGCGGGAGTATCTCAGATACGCAGTATTTT.

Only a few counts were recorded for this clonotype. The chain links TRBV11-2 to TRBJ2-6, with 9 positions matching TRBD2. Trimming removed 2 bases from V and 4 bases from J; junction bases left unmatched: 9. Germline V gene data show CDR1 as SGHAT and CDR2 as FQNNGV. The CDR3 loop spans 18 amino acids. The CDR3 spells CASSLRSGSLGGANVLTF. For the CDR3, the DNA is TGTGCCAGCAGCTTACGTAGCGGGAGTCTGGGAGGGGCCAACGTCCTGACTTTC.

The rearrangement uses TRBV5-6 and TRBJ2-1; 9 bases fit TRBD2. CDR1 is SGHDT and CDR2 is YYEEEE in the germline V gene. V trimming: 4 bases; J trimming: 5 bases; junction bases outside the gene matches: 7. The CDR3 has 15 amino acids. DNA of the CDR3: TGTGCCAGCAGCGTAAGCGGGAGGCAGGACAATGAGCAGTTCTTC. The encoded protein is CASSVSGRQDNEQFF.

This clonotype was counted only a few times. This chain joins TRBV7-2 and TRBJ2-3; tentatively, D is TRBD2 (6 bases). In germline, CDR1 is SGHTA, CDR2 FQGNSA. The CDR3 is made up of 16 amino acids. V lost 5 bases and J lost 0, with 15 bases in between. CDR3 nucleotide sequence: TGTGCCAGCAGCCCCGCTGCGGGGTCTAGCACAGATACGCAGTATTTT. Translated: CASSPAAGSSTDTQYF.

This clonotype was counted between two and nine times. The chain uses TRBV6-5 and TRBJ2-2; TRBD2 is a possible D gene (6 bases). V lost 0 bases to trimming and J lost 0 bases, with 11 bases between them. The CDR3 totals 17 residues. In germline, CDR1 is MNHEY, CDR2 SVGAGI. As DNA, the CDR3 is TGTGCCAGCAGTTACTCCTCCGGAGGGGCGAACACCGGGGAGCTGTTTTTT. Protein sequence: CASSYSSGGANTGELFF.

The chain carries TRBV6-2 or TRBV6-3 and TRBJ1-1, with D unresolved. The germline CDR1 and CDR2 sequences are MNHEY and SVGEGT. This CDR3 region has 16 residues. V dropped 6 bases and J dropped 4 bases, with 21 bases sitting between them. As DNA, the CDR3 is TGTGCCAGCAGCCACGGACTCCTCCCGGGTAGCACTGAAGCTTTCTTT. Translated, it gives CASSHGLLPGSTEAFF.

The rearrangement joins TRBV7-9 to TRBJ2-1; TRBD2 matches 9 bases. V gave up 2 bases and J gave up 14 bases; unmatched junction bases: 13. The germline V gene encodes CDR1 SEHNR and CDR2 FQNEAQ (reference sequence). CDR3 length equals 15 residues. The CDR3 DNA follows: TGTGCCAGCAGCTTATCAGCGGGAGGAAGGTATTCTGAGTTCTTC. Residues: CASSLSAGGRYSEFF. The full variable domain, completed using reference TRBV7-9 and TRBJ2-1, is DTGVSQNPRHKITKRGQNVTFRCDPISEHNRLYWYRQTLGQGPEFLTYFQNEAQLEKSRLLSDRFSAERPKGSFSTLEIQRTEQGDSAMYLCASSLSAGGRYSEFFGPGTRLTVL.

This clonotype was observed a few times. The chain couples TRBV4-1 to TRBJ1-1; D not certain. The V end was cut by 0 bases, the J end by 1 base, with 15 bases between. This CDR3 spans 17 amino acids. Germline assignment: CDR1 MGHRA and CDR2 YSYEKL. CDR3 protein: CASSQDIGPSRNTEAFF. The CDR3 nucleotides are TGCGCCAGCAGCCAAGATATCGGTCCCTCCAGGAACACTGAAGCTTTCTTT.

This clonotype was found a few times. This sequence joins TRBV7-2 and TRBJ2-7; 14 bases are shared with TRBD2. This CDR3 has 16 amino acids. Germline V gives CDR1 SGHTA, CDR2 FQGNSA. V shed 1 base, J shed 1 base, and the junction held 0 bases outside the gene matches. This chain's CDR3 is CASSLGTSGGSYEQYF. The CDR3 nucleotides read TGTGCCAGCAGCTTAGGGACTAGCGGGGGGTCCTACGAGCAGTACTTC.

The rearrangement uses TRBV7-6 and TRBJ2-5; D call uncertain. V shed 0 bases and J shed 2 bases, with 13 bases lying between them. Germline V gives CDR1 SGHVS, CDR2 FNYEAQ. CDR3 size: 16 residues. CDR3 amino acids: CASSLAVGSVQETQYF. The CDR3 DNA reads TGTGCCAGCAGCTTAGCGGTTGGTTCCGTACAAGAGACCCAGTACTTC. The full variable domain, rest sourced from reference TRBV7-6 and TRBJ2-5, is GAGVSQSPRYKVTKRGQDVALRCDPISGHVSLYWYRQALGQGPEFLTYFNYEAQQDKSGLPNDRFSAERPEGSISTLTIQRTEQRDSAMYRCASSLAVGSVQETQYFGPGTRLLVL.

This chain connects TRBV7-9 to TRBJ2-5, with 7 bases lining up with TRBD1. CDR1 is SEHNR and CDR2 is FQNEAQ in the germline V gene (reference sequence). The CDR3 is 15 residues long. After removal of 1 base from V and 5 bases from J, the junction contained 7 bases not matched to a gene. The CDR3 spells CASSLGWGQFETQYF. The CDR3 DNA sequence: TGTGCCAGCAGCTTAGGGTGGGGACAGTTCGAGACCCAGTACTTC.

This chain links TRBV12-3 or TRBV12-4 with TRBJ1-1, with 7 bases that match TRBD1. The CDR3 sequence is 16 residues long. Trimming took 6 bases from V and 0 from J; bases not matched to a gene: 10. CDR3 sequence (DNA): TGTGCCAGCAGATACTCCGGACAGGCGATGAACACTGAAGCTTTCTTT. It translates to CASRYSGQAMNTEAFF.

The chain's CDR3 is CASSELVPWGAGGEQYV. In DNA form, the CDR3 reads TGTGCCAGCAGTGAACTTGTCCCGTGGGGGGCCGGTGGGGAGCAGTACGTC. The chain is built from TRBV6-1 and TRBJ2-7; TRBD1 or TRBD2 may be the D gene (6 bases each). V lost 2 bases and J 7 bases, leaving 24 bases between the germline ends. The CDR3 sequence is 17 residues long. Germline lookup yields CDR1 MNHNS and CDR2 SASEGT.

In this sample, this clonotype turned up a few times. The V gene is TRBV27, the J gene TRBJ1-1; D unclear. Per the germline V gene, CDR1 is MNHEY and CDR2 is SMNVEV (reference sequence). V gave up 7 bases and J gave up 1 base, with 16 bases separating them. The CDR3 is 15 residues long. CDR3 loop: CASTPLRGGNTEAFF. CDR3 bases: TGTGCCAGCACCCCCCTGCGAGGAGGGAACACTGAAGCTTTCTTT.

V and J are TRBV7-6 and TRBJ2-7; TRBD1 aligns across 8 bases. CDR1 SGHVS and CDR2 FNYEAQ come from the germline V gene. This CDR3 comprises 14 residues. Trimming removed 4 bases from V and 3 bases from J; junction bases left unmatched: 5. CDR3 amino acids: CASSSSTGGYEQYF. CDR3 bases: TGTGCCAGCAGCTCATCAACAGGGGGCTACGAGCAGTACTTC.

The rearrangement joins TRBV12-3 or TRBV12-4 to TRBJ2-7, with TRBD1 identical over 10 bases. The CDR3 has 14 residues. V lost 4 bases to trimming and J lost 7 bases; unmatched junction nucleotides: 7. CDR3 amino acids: CASSCRGTGVEQYV. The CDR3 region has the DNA TGTGCCAGCAGTTGCCGCGGGACAGGGGTTGAGCAGTACGTC.

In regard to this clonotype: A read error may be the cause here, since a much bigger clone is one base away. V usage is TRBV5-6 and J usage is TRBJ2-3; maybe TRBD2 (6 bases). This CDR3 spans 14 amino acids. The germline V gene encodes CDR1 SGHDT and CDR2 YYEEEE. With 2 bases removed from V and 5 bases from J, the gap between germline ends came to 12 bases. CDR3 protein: CASSLRLEGDTQYF. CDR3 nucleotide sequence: TGTGCCAGCAGCTTACGACTAGAGGGAGATACGCAGTATTTT.

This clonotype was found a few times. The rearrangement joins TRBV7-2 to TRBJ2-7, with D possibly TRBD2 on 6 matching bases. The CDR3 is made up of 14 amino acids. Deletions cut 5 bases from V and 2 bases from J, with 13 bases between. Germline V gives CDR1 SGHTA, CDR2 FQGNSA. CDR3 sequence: CASSRTSFAYEQYV. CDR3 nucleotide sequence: TGTGCCAGCAGCAGAACTAGCTTCGCCTACGAGCAGTACGTC.

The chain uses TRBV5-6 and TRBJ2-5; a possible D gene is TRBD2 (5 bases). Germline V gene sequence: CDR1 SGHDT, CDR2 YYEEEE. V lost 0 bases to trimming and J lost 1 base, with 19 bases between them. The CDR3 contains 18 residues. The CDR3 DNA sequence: TGTGCCAGCAGCTTGGTTGCAAACTGGCCGACTATCCAAGAGACCCAGTACTTC. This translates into CASSLVANWPTIQETQYF. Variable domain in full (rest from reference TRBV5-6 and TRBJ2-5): DAGVTQSPTHLIKTRGQQVTLRCSPKSGHDTVSWYQQALGQGPQFIFQYYEEEERQRGNFPDRFSGHQFPNYSSELNVNALLLGDSALYLCASSLVANWPTIQETQYFGPGTRLLVL.

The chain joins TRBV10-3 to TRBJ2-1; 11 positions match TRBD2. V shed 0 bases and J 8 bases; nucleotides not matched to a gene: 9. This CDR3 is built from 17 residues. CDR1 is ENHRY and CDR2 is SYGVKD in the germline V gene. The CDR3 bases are TGTGCCATCAGTGAGTCCTGGGCTAGCGGGAGGTACTATGAGCAGTTCTTC. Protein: CAISESWASGRYYEQFF.

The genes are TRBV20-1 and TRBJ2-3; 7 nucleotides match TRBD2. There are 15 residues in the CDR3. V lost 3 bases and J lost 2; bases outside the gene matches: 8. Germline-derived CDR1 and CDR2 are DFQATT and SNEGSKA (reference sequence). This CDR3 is CSASYPSGHTDTQYF. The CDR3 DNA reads TGCAGTGCTAGTTATCCTAGCGGCCACACAGATACGCAGTATTTT.

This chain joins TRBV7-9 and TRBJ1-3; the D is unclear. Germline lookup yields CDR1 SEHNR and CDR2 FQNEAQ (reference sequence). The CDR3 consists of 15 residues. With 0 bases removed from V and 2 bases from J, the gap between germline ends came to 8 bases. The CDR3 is CASSLAPHPGNTIYF. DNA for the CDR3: TGTGCCAGCAGCTTAGCCCCGCACCCTGGAAACACCATATATTTT. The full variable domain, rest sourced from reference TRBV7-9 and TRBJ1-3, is DTGVSQNPRHKITKRGQNVTFRCDPISEHNRLYWYRQTLGQGPEFLTYFQNEAQLEKSRLLSDRFSAERPKGSFSTLEIQRTEQGDSAMYLCASSLAPHPGNTIYFGEGSWLTVV.